A single sample is the source of the 27 T cell receptor beta chains below, sequenced in a study of T cell responses to AZD1222 COVID-19 vaccine. Here immunoSEQ multiplex PCR was the method, and the copy in TCRdb shows in-frame clones only, minus some. This sample yields 150,000 to 200,000 clones, of which almost 95% are seen a single time; roughly 9.8% belongs to the top ten. Here the sequenced sample was peripheral blood, taken on day 0 of AZD1222 vaccination. These receptors were obtained from an adult in good health.

This clone was counted once. As DNA, the CDR3 is TGTGCCAGCAGTTTTTCGGCGGGACACAATGAGCAGTTCTTC. Amino acid sequence: CASSFSAGHNEQFF. V is TRBV27 and J is TRBJ2-1; possible D gene TRBD2, 6 bases. Trimming cost V 3 bases and J 5 bases, with 11 bases left between them. Looked up from germline, CDR1 is MNHEY and CDR2 is SMNVEV (reference sequence). The CDR3 is 14 residues long.

This clone occurred once. The genes are TRBV6-2 or TRBV6-3 and TRBJ1-1, with D perhaps TRBD1 (6 bases). This CDR3 comprises 13 residues. Trimming removed 5 bases from V and 5 bases from J, with 12 bases in between. Per the germline V gene, CDR1 is MNHEY and CDR2 is SVGEGT. The CDR3 bases are TGTGCCAGCAGTATCCAGGGGTGGACTGAAGCTTTCTTT. Its protein product is CASSIQGWTEAFF.

This chain connects TRBV24-1 to TRBJ1-2; no clear D gene. V was clipped by 6 bases and J by 4 bases, with 14 bases between them. This CDR3 region has 14 residues. Germline lookup yields CDR1 KGHDR and CDR2 SFDVKD. The CDR3 coding sequence is TGTGCCACCAGTTCTAACCCCCCGAGCTATGGCTACACCTTC. This codes for CATSSNPPSYGYTF.

This clone has only one observation. The chain couples TRBV5-1 to TRBJ2-3, with no clear D. This CDR3 contains 14 residues. V was pared by 0 bases and J by 2 bases, with 7 bases between. Germline V gene lookup returns CDR1 SGHRS and CDR2 YFSETQ. The CDR3 coding sequence is TGCGCCAGCAGCTTGGGTCAATTCACAGATACGCAGTATTTT. Amino acids: CASSLGQFTDTQYF.

The rearrangement joins TRBV7-2 to TRBJ2-7; TRBD2 matches 9 bases. Germline V gives CDR1 SGHTA, CDR2 FQGNSA. V was pared by 5 bases and J by 4 bases, with 12 bases of the junction left unmatched. The CDR3 sequence is 16 residues long. The CDR3 sequence is CASSEGGGLAPYEQYF. Here the CDR3 DNA reads TGTGCCAGCAGCGAGGGCGGGGGACTAGCCCCATACGAGCAGTACTTC.

V gene TRBV27 combines with J gene TRBJ1-2; D is unresolved. V was shortened by 4 bases and J by 0 bases, with 24 bases between the two germline ends. The length of the CDR3 is 19 residues. Germline-derived CDR1 and CDR2 are MNHEY and SMNVEV (reference sequence). CDR3 in DNA: TGTGCCAGCAGTTCTCGCACCAGTACGGGTCCCCTTTCTAACTATGGCTACACCTTC. Translated, it gives CASSSRTSTGPLSNYGYTF.

The chain links TRBV19 to TRBJ1-5; D gene ambiguous. The CDR3 runs 15 residues. The germline V gene encodes CDR1 LNHDA and CDR2 SQIVND (reference sequence). V was clipped by 5 bases and J by 0 bases, with 11 bases between them. The CDR3 here is CASSVLVASNQPQHF. CDR3 nucleotide sequence: TGTGCCAGTAGTGTCTTAGTCGCTAGCAATCAGCCCCAGCATTTT.

V and J are TRBV5-1 and TRBJ2-5; 7 bases are shared with TRBD1. This CDR3 is 13 amino acids long. The V segment lost 4 bases and the J segment 4 bases; nucleotides outside the gene matches: 4. The V gene's germline CDR1 is SGHRS and CDR2 YFSETQ. CDR3 DNA: TGCGCCAGCAGCACCGACAGGGTAGAGACCCAGTACTTC. This gives the protein CASSTDRVETQYF.

The chain carries TRBV25-1 and TRBJ1-4, with TRBD1 matching 7 bases. J was trimmed by 3 bases and V by 3 bases; bases with no gene match: 10. There are 17 residues in the CDR3. Germline CDR1 reads MGHDK; CDR2 reads SYGVNS. The CDR3: CASSELAGGMANEKLFF. DNA of the CDR3: TGTGCCAGCAGTGAGTTGGCAGGGGGGATGGCTAATGAAAAACTGTTTTTT. The variable domain in full, with the rest retrieved from reference TRBV25-1 and TRBJ1-4, is EADIYQTPRYLVIGTGKKITLECSQTMGHDKMYWYQQDPGMELHLIHYSYGVNSTEKGDLSSESTVSRIRTEHFPLTLESARPSHTSQYLCASSELAGGMANEKLFFGSGTQLSVL.

The chain has TRBV15 and TRBJ1-1; TRBD1 might be the D (6 bases). Germline V CDR1 and CDR2: LNHNV, YYDKDF (reference sequence). V dropped 4 bases and J dropped 5 bases, with 14 bases sitting between them. This CDR3 spans 14 amino acids. CDR3 nucleotide sequence: TGTGCCACCAGCACCCCCAGGGGCCCTACTGAAGCTTTCTTT. Amino acid sequence: CATSTPRGPTEAFF.

The chain uses TRBV27 and TRBJ2-7; D gene ambiguous. Per germline, CDR1 MNHEY and CDR2 SMNVEV (reference sequence). The CDR3 has 14 amino acids. Trimming cost V 5 bases and J 5 bases, with 16 bases left between them. The CDR3 sequence: CASSLRFQSDEQYF. CDR3 DNA sequence: TGTGCCAGCAGTCTGAGGTTCCAGTCCGACGAGCAGTACTTC.

CDR3 region: CASSFGGELFF. CDR3 coding DNA: TGTGCCAGCAGCTTCGGGGGGGAGCTGTTTTTT. V is TRBV7-9 and J is TRBJ2-2, with no clear D. This CDR3 is 11 amino acids long. CDR1 is SEHNR and CDR2 is FQNEAQ in the germline V gene (reference sequence). Deletions cut 3 bases from V and 8 bases from J, with 4 bases between.

The chain uses TRBV12-3 or TRBV12-4 and TRBJ1-5, with D uncertain. This CDR3 has 12 residues. The V and J ends lost 5 bases and 1 base respectively, with 3 bases between them. CDR3 amino acids: CASSPSNQPQHF. The CDR3 nucleotides read TGTGCCAGCAGTCCCAGCAATCAGCCCCAGCATTTT.

The chain recombines TRBV5-7 with TRBJ2-2; D might be TRBD1 (6 bases). TRBV5-7 carries the ORF label, with uncertain function. The CDR3 spans 17 residues. V lost 4 bases and J lost 5, with 21 bases in between. The CDR3 loop reads CASSQKQGGSGTGELFF. The DNA for the CDR3 is TGTGCCAGCAGCCAAAAACAGGGTGGGAGCGGAACCGGGGAGCTGTTTTTT.

This sequence joins TRBV29-1 and TRBJ2-3; maybe TRBD1 (5 bases). V was shortened by 0 bases and J by 4 bases, with 14 bases between the two germline ends. The germline V gene encodes CDR1 SQVTM and CDR2 ANQGSEA. CDR3 size: 15 residues. The CDR3 DNA sequence: TGCAGCGTTGAAGATCATGCCGCAGGGTCAGATACGCAGTATTTT. Encoded protein: CSVEDHAAGSDTQYF.

The V gene is TRBV7-8, the J gene TRBJ2-3; D unresolved. Germline assignment: CDR1 SGHVS and CDR2 FQNEAQ. The CDR3 sequence is 16 residues long. V was trimmed by 5 bases and J by 0 bases, leaving 15 bases between them. The CDR3 spells CASSPFYQASTDTQYF. CDR3 DNA: TGTGCCAGCAGCCCATTTTACCAAGCTAGCACAGATACGCAGTATTTT.

V gene TRBV15 combines with J gene TRBJ1-4; no firm D call. CDR1 LNHNV and CDR2 YYDKDF come from the germline V gene (reference sequence). V was cut by 7 bases and J by 4 bases, with 13 bases left in between. The CDR3 sequence is 14 residues long. CDR3 in amino acids: CATTERTINEKLFF. The CDR3 DNA is TGTGCCACCACGGAAAGAACAATTAATGAAAAACTGTTTTTT.

The chain is built from TRBV4-3 and TRBJ1-1; TRBD1 might be the D (5 bases). Trimming took 0 bases from V and 4 from J, leaving 9 bases between them. The germline V gene has CDR1 LGHNA and CDR2 YSLEER. The CDR3 runs to 14 residues. The chain's CDR3 is CASSQEGRGTEAFF. The CDR3 DNA is TGCGCCAGCAGCCAAGAAGGTAGGGGCACTGAAGCTTTCTTT.

The genes are TRBV7-9 and TRBJ1-3, with 8 bases lining up with TRBD1. Per germline, CDR1 SEHNR and CDR2 FQNEAQ (reference sequence). The V and J ends lost 5 bases and 2 bases, in that order; junction bases with no gene match: 5. CDR3 length: 15 amino acids. The CDR3 nucleotides are TGTGCCAGCAGCGACAGGGGACTGGCTGGAAACACCATATATTTT. Protein sequence: CASSDRGLAGNTIYF.

V and J are TRBV28 and TRBJ1-5; no clear D. This CDR3 region has 15 residues. Looked up from germline, CDR1 is MDHEN and CDR2 is SYDVKM. V was cut by 6 bases and J by 2 bases, with 14 bases left in between. The CDR3 spells CASSRQFGGNQPQHF. The CDR3 DNA is TGTGCCAGCAGCCGACAATTCGGGGGCAATCAGCCCCAGCATTTT.

This clone was detected only once. The V gene is TRBV4-2, the J gene TRBJ1-1; TRBD1 agrees at 8 bases. Trimming removed 0 bases from V and 7 bases from J; junction bases left unmatched: 7. The CDR3 runs to 15 residues. Germline assignment: CDR1 LGHNA and CDR2 YNFKEQ. The CDR3 region has the DNA TGTGCCAGCAGCCAAGATTGGGAACAGGGGGATGAAGCTTTCTTT. It yields the protein CASSQDWEQGDEAFF.

The chain links TRBV7-3 to TRBJ2-3; no clear D. CDR1 is SGHTA and CDR2 is FQGTGA in the germline V gene. This CDR3 is built from 12 residues. Trimming stripped 6 bases from V and 8 bases from J, with 12 bases between. DNA of the CDR3: TGTGCCAGCAGGTCCCTTCCAGCTACGCAGTATTTT. It encodes CASRSLPATQYF.

V usage is TRBV28 and J usage is TRBJ2-5, with TRBD2 matching 14 bases. Trimming at V came to 0 bases and at J to 2 bases, leaving 2 bases not matched to a gene. The CDR3 has 17 amino acids. CDR1 and CDR2 from the germline V gene are MDHEN and SYDVKM. DNA for the CDR3: TGTGCCAGCAGTTTATGGGGACTAGCGGGAGTTCAAGAGACCCAGTACTTC. This sequence encodes CASSLWGLAGVQETQYF.

The chain employs TRBV6-1 and TRBJ2-1, with D possibly being TRBD2 (6 bases). Germline-derived CDR1 and CDR2 are MNHNS and SASEGT. This CDR3 is built from 14 residues. V was clipped by 2 bases and J by 12 bases, with 17 bases between them. The CDR3 region has the DNA TGTGCCAGCAGTGAACGAGGTGGAGGGAGTGGGCAGTTCTTC. Amino acids: CASSERGGGSGQFF.

This rearrangement joins TRBV5-1 to TRBJ1-3; TRBD1 agrees at 7 bases. V lost 4 bases to trimming and J lost 4 bases; unmatched junction nucleotides: 5. Germline V gene lookup returns CDR1 SGHRS and CDR2 YFSETQ. The CDR3 has 14 residues. CDR3 loop: CASSRDRVGNTIYF. The CDR3 region has the DNA TGCGCCAGCAGCCGAGACAGGGTCGGAAACACCATATATTTT.

This chain joins TRBV29-1 and TRBJ2-1, with a possible D match to TRBD2 (8 bases). Germline loops: CDR1 SQVTM, CDR2 ANQGSEA. Trimming left V 3 bases short and J 9 bases short, with 24 bases between. CDR3 length equals 16 residues. The CDR3 nucleotides read TGCAGCGTTGACCCCAGGACTAGCAGGGGGGGAAGTGAGCAGTTCTTC. It translates to CSVDPRTSRGGSEQFF.

The rearrangement uses TRBV4-1 and TRBJ2-1; 11 bases are a match to TRBD2. The germline gives CDR1 MGHRA, CDR2 YSYEKL. Trimming removed 5 bases from V and 3 bases from J; junction bases left unmatched: 9. The CDR3 has 17 residues. In nucleotides, the CDR3 is TGCGCCAGCAGCGAAACTCCGACTAGCGGGAACTACAATGAGCAGTTCTTC. Its protein is CASSETPTSGNYNEQFF.